A selection of T cell receptor beta chains follows, all from one sample in a study of T cell responses to AZD1222 COVID-19 vaccine. The assay was immunoSEQ multiplex PCR, and TCRdb's table has in-frame clones only and misses some. The sample shows 100,000 to 150,000 clones, roughly 84% of them seen only once. Sequencing used peripheral blood, obtained on day 0 of AZD1222 vaccination. Receptors originate from an adult in good health. CDR3s include the opening cysteine and the closing phenylalanine or tryptophan. The D gene is left open where the match is weak. Part of the rows lack a size; the others show once, few, many or a class for expanded clones.

-,TRBJ1-2,few,TRBV4-1,CASSQGPVGGYGYTF,TGCGCCAGCAGCCAAGGTCCCGTAGGCGGCTATGGCTACACCTTC
TRBD1,TRBJ2-7,-,TRBV14,CASSQEDSGTGFFGEQYF,TGTGCCAGCAGCCAAGAAGATTCAGGGACAGGGTTTTTTGGCGAGCAGTACTTC
-,TRBJ1-1,-,TRBV7-2,CASSLAGLEAFF,TGTGCCAGCAGCTTAGCGGGCTTGGAAGCTTTCTTT
TRBD2,TRBJ2-7,-,TRBV5-1,CASSDRGGLRGQYF,TGCGCCAGCAGCGATCGGGGGGGCCTACGAGGGCAGTACTTC
-,TRBJ2-3,-,TRBV7-2,CASTSRGFDTQYF,TGTGCCAGCACTTCTAGGGGTTTTGATACGCAGTATTTT
TRBD1,TRBJ2-2,-,TRBV2,CASSVIRGLAGELFF,TGTGCCAGCAGTGTCATAAGGGGGCTGGCCGGGGAGCTGTTTTTT
-,TRBJ2-1,-,TRBV5-1,CASSLDRYNEQFF,TGCGCCAGCAGCTTGGATCGGTACAATGAGCAGTTCTTC
-,TRBJ2-7,-,TRBV5-5,CASSSGPWGEQYF,TGTGCCAGCAGCTCGGGGCCCTGGGGCGAGCAGTACTTC
TRBD2,TRBJ2-7,-,TRBV12-5,CASGLASGGTASYEQYF,TGTGCTAGTGGTTTGGCTAGCGGGGGAACAGCCTCCTACGAGCAGTACTTC
TRBD1,TRBJ1-2,once,TRBV27,CASSSLRQGANYGYTF,TGTGCCAGCAGTTCATTGAGACAGGGGGCTAACTATGGCTACACCTTC
-,TRBJ2-7,-,TRBV14,CASSRHYEQYF,TGTGCCAGCAGCCGGCACTACGAGCAGTACTTC
-,TRBJ2-7,-,TRBV6-2/TRBV6-3,CASSYSRGALSEQYF,TGTGCCAGCAGTTACTCGAGGGGTGCCCTATCCGAGCAGTACTTC
-,TRBJ1-1,-,TRBV25-1,CASSSLGGVEAFF,TGTGCCAGCAGCTCTTTGGGGGGCGTTGAAGCTTTCTTT
-,TRBJ1-2,-,TRBV10-2,CASSDGLLDGYTF,TGCGCCAGCAGTGACGGGTTATTGGATGGCTACACCTTC
-,TRBJ2-7,-,TRBV7-9,CASSPGPRLSGTRREQYF,TGTGCCAGCAGCCCAGGGCCCAGACTAAGCGGCACGAGACGCGAGCAGTACTTC
-,TRBJ1-1,-,TRBV2,CASARQGLDTEAFF,TGTGCCAGCGCCCGCCAAGGGCTGGACACTGAAGCTTTCTTT